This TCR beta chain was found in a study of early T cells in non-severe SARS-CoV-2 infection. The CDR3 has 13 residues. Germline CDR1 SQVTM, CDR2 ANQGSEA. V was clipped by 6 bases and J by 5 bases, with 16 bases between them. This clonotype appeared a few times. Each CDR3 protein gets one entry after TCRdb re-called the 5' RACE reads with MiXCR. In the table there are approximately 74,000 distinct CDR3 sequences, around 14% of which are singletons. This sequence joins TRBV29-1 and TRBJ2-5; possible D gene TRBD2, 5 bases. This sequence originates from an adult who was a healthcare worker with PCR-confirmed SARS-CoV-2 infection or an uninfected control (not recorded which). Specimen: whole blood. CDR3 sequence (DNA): TGCAGCGTCGTTACTTCGGGCGGGGAGACCCAGTACTTC. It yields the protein CSVVTSGGETQYF.